A single sample is the source of the 20 T cell receptor beta chains below, sequenced in a study of cytomegalovirus exposure and HLA in healthy donors. The PCR had 60 Vbeta and 13 Jbeta primers. Libraries were prepared by immunoSEQ multiplex PCR; TCRdb keeps only in-frame clonotypes and omits some of them. Of 80,000 to 100,000 clones in the sample, about four fifths were seen once. The sequenced sample was PBMCs. The receptors shown here come from a female donor in good health and CMV-seropositive.

The chain recombines TRBV9 with TRBJ2-3; perhaps TRBD2 as D (6 bases). Per germline, CDR1 SGDLS and CDR2 YYNGEE. This CDR3 comprises 17 residues. Between the trimmed V and J ends, which lost 1 base and 6 bases, there was a span of 21 bases. The CDR3 spells CASSVFPGTAPGDTQYF. The DNA of the CDR3 is TGTGCCAGCAGCGTATTCCCCGGGACTGCCCCGGGGGATACGCAGTATTTT.

The chain links TRBV5-1 to TRBJ2-5, with 8 bases lining up with TRBD2. V lost 5 bases and J lost 4; bases outside the gene matches: 7. CDR1 is SGHRS and CDR2 is YFSETQ in the germline V gene. The CDR3 totals 14 residues. The CDR3 protein is CASRSLAAAETQYF. The CDR3, as DNA: TGCGCCAGCAGATCACTAGCGGCGGCAGAGACCCAGTACTTC. Filled out from reference TRBV5-1 and TRBJ2-5, the complete variable domain reads KAGVTQTPRYLIKTRGQQVTLSCSPISGHRSVSWYQQTPGQGLQFLFEYFSETQRNKGNFPGRFSGRQFSNSRSEMNVSTLELGDSALYLCASRSLAAAETQYFGPGTRLLVL.

In nucleotides, the CDR3 is TGTGCCATCAGGGACAGGGTGAACACTGAAGCTTTCTTT. This encodes CAIRDRVNTEAFF. The chain carries TRBV10-3 and TRBJ1-1, with 8 bases that match TRBD1. Germline values: CDR1 ENHRY, CDR2 SYGVKD. V lost 6 bases to trimming and J lost 0 bases; unmatched junction nucleotides: 0. The CDR3 length is 13 residues.

The V gene is TRBV5-4, the J gene TRBJ2-1, with 7 positions matching TRBD1. Germline V gene lookup returns CDR1 SGHNT and CDR2 YYREEE (reference sequence). V trimming: 4 bases; J trimming: 9 bases; junction bases outside the gene matches: 16. This CDR3 contains 16 residues. CDR3: CASSPGNEYRGSEQFF. The CDR3 DNA sequence: TGTGCCAGCAGCCCTGGAAACGAATACAGGGGTAGTGAGCAGTTCTTC.

This rearrangement joins TRBV6-1 to TRBJ1-4; a possible D gene is TRBD1 (6 bases). Germline V gives CDR1 MNHNS, CDR2 SASEGT. V was shortened by 6 bases and J by 6 bases, with 17 bases between the two germline ends. CDR3 length: 15 residues. The CDR3 bases are TGTGCCAGCAGGGACACAGGGTTAATTGATGAAAAACTGTTTTTT. Its translation is CASRDTGLIDEKLFF.

The rearrangement links TRBV28 to TRBJ1-5; D not certain. The V end lost 6 bases, the J end lost 0 bases, and 6 bases lay between the germline ends. From germline, CDR1 is MDHEN and CDR2 SYDVKM. The CDR3 is 13 amino acids. CDR3: CASSLDSNQPQHF. CDR3 bases: TGTGCCAGCAGCCTAGATAGCAATCAGCCCCAGCATTTT.

The chain carries TRBV19 and TRBJ1-1; no clear D gene. CDR1 and CDR2 from the germline V gene are LNHDA and SQIVND (reference sequence). The CDR3 loop spans 14 amino acids. Trimming shortened V by 6 bases and J by 5 bases, and 16 bases separated the two germline ends. The CDR3 nucleotides read TGTGCCAGTAGAAATTGGCGGGGTACGACTGAAGCTTTCTTT. This translates into CASRNWRGTTEAFF.

Written as DNA, the CDR3 is TGTGCCAGTACCGCAACATCGGGCGAGCAGTACTTC. Protein sequence: CASTATSGEQYF. The chain carries TRBV19 and TRBJ2-7; D unresolved. Germline CDR1 LNHDA, CDR2 SQIVND (reference sequence). Trimming removed 7 bases from V and 6 bases from J, with 13 bases in between. This CDR3 comprises 12 residues.

The CDR3 bases are TGTGCCAGCAGCTTAGAAGGACAAAGCACCGGGGAGCTGTTTTTT. Translated: CASSLEGQSTGELFF. The gene calls are TRBV11-3 and TRBJ2-2, with D maybe TRBD1 (5 bases). Germline loops: CDR1 SGHNT, CDR2 YENEEA. The V end was cut by 0 bases, the J end by 4 bases, with 9 bases between. This CDR3 region has 15 residues.

Only one count was recorded for this clone. The chain has TRBV30 and TRBJ1-5; D is unresolved. The germline V gene encodes CDR1 GTSNPN and CDR2 SVGIG (reference sequence). The CDR3 covers 17 residues. V shed 3 bases and J shed 3 bases, with 21 bases lying between them. The CDR3 protein is CAWSKIPGRVINQPQHF. CDR3 in DNA: TGTGCCTGGAGCAAGATTCCGGGGAGGGTAATCAATCAGCCCCAGCATTTT.

The chain is built from TRBV2 and TRBJ2-6, with 9 bases matching TRBD1. Germline-derived CDR1 and CDR2 are SNHLY and FYNNEI. The CDR3 extends over 17 amino acids. Germline trimming cut 7 bases from V and 0 bases from J; bases unmatched to any gene: 7. The CDR3 DNA is TGTGCCAGCATTGGGACAGGGATCTCCTCTGGGGCCAACGTCCTGACTTTC. Amino acid sequence: CASIGTGISSGANVLTF.

This chain uses TRBV4-1 with TRBJ2-7, with 8 bases identical to TRBD2. The germline V gene encodes CDR1 MGHRA and CDR2 YSYEKL. Germline trimming cut 3 bases from V and 2 bases from J; bases unmatched to any gene: 12. This CDR3 region has 17 residues. CDR3 region: CASSHVNSPGLAYEQYF. CDR3 nucleotides: TGCGCCAGCAGCCATGTTAACTCCCCGGGACTAGCCTACGAGCAGTACTTC.

The chain combines TRBV9 with TRBJ1-2, with 9 bases fitting TRBD1. Unmatched junction bases numbered 3, after V lost 2 bases and J lost 1 base. The V gene's germline CDR1 is SGDLS and CDR2 YYNGEE. This CDR3 spans 15 amino acids. DNA for the CDR3: TGTGCCAGCAGCGTTACAGGGGGCTTTAACTATGGCTACACCTTC. Its translation: CASSVTGGFNYGYTF. Full variable domain (missing parts from reference TRBV9 and TRBJ1-2): DSGVTQTPKHLITATGQRVTLRCSPRSGDLSVYWYQQSLDQGLQFLIQYYNGEERAKGNILERFSAQQFPDLHSELNLSSLELGDSALYFCASSVTGGFNYGYTFGSGTRLTVV.

The rearrangement links TRBV6-5 to TRBJ1-6, with D uncertain. The CDR3 covers 15 residues. The germline CDR1 and CDR2 sequences are MNHEY and SVGAGI. The V end was cut by 4 bases, the J end by 10 bases, with 17 bases between. CDR3 DNA: TGTGCCAGCAGTTTTGGTGGTACTGATCGGTCACCCCTCCACTTT. Amino acids: CASSFGGTDRSPLHF.

The rearrangement links TRBV2 to TRBJ2-3, with D possibly being TRBD2 (6 bases). The V end lost 3 bases, the J end lost 1 base, and 14 bases lay between the germline ends. The germline CDR1 and CDR2 sequences are SNHLY and FYNNEI. This CDR3 is built from 16 residues. CDR3 region: CASSDLGGEGTDTQYF. As DNA, the CDR3 is TGTGCCAGCAGTGATTTGGGGGGTGAGGGCACAGATACGCAGTATTTT.

This clone was seen more than once but under ten times. The CDR3 here is CASKGQGSYEQYF. CDR3 DNA: TGTGCCAGCAAGGGACAGGGGTCCTACGAGCAGTACTTC. V gene TRBV27 combines with J gene TRBJ2-7, with 10 positions matching TRBD1. The length of the CDR3 is 13 residues. The germline V gene has CDR1 MNHEY and CDR2 SMNVEV (reference sequence). The V gene end was trimmed by 7 bases and the J gene end by 1 base; junction bases not matched to a gene: 1.

The chain couples TRBV2 to TRBJ1-4; D is unresolved. V lost 3 bases to trimming and J lost 6 bases, with 11 bases between them. CDR1 is SNHLY and CDR2 is FYNNEI in the germline V gene. The CDR3 runs to 14 residues. CDR3 nucleotide sequence: TGTGCCAGCAGTGAGGTTCAGGCCGATGAAAAACTGTTTTTT. It encodes CASSEVQADEKLFF.

The chain carries TRBV6-6 and TRBJ1-6; 7 bases are a match to TRBD1. After removal of 10 bases from V and 7 bases from J, the junction contained 16 bases not matched to a gene. Germline V CDR1 and CDR2: MNHNY, SVGAGI (reference sequence). The CDR3 has 16 residues. The CDR3 nucleotides read TGTGCCACCACCGGTCAGGGGGACAGAAACAATTCACCCCTCCACTTT. Translated, it gives CATTGQGDRNNSPLHF.

This chain links TRBV7-2 with TRBJ2-1; tentative D call: TRBD2 (7 bases). Trimming cost V 3 bases and J 8 bases, with 20 bases left between them. Germline values: CDR1 SGHTA, CDR2 FQGNSA. This CDR3 spans 16 amino acids. The CDR3 here is CASSFPRRGRGDEQFF. The CDR3 DNA is TGTGCCAGCAGCTTCCCACGGCGGGGGCGGGGCGATGAGCAGTTCTTC.

In this sample, this clone turned up a few times. The V call is TRBV7-2, the J call TRBJ2-7; possible D gene TRBD1, 6 bases. V lost 5 bases to trimming and J lost 2 bases, with 16 bases between them. Per germline, CDR1 SGHTA and CDR2 FQGNSA. The CDR3 length is 15 residues. The CDR3, as DNA: TGTGCCAGCAGCCCCACAGGGTCCCGAGCCTACGAGCAGTACTTC. Residues: CASSPTGSRAYEQYF.